One sample yielded the 2 T cell receptor beta chains listed below, sequenced in a study of T-cell reconstitution after alpha-beta-depleted transplantation in children. Preparing the TCRbeta library involved the use of unique molecular identifiers. TCRdb reprocessed the PCR reads via MiXCR and lists one record per CDR3 protein. The profile shows around 120,000 distinct CDR3 sequences, 23% of them singletons. Sequences were derived from PBMCs, mostly from graft donor cells, sampled 180 days after TCRalphabeta/CD19-depleted stem cell transplant. The receptors stem from a male patient between 2 and 10 years old who had a stem cell transplant for chronic granulomatous disease, so the T cells may come from the graft donor.

The chain recombines TRBV15 with TRBJ1-6; D not certain. The germline CDR1 and CDR2 sequences are LNHNV and YYDKDF (reference sequence). With 5 bases removed from V and 5 bases from J, the gap between germline ends came to 4 bases. CDR3 length equals 12 residues. Written as DNA, the CDR3 is TGTGCCACCAGCGGGAATAATTCACCCCTCCACTTT. Translation gives CATSGNNSPLHF.

The chain links TRBV5-1 to TRBJ2-1; 7 nucleotides line up with TRBD1. The CDR3 consists of 13 residues. Germline CDR1 and CDR2: SGHRS and YFSETQ. After removal of 7 bases from V and 6 bases from J, the junction contained 7 bases not matched to a gene. The CDR3 coding sequence is TGCGCCAGCTTACCGACAGGGTCCAATGAGCAGTTCTTC. Translated, it gives CASLPTGSNEQFF.